What follows describes a single TCR beta chain. Vbeta (60) and Jbeta (13) primers were used in the PCR. Only in-frame clones appear in the TCRdb table, and some are missing; sequencing was by immunoSEQ multiplex PCR. The profile shows over 200,000 clones, about 85% of them singletons. The data originate from a study of cytomegalovirus exposure and HLA in healthy donors. At the level of the study: From approximately 170 million T cells, an earlier analysis saw roughly 120 million unique TCR beta sequences.

Sample: PBMCs. The origin of this receptor is a human donor in good health.

CDR3 bases: TGTGCCAGCAGCTTAGTAACGAACACCGGGGAGCTGTTTTTT. This encodes CASSLVTNTGELFF. The gene calls are TRBV11-2 and TRBJ2-2; D remains unclear. Looked up from germline, CDR1 is SGHAT and CDR2 is FQNNGV. This CDR3 is built from 14 residues. Deletions cut 1 base from V and 0 bases from J, with 3 bases between.